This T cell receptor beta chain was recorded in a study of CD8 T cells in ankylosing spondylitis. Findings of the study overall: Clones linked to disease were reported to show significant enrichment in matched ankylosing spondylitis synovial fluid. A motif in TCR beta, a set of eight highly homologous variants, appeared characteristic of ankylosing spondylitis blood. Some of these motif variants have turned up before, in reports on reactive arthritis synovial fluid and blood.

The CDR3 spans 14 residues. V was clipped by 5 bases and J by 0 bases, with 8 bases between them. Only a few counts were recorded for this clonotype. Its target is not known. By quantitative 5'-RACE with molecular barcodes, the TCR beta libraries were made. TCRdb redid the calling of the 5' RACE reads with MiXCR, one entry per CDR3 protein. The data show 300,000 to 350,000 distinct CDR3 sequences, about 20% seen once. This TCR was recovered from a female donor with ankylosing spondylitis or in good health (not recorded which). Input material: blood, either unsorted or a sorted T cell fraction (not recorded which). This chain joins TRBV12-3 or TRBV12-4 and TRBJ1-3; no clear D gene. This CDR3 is CASSENLSGNTIYF. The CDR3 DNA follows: TGTGCCAGCAGTGAAAACCTCTCTGGAAACACCATATATTTT.